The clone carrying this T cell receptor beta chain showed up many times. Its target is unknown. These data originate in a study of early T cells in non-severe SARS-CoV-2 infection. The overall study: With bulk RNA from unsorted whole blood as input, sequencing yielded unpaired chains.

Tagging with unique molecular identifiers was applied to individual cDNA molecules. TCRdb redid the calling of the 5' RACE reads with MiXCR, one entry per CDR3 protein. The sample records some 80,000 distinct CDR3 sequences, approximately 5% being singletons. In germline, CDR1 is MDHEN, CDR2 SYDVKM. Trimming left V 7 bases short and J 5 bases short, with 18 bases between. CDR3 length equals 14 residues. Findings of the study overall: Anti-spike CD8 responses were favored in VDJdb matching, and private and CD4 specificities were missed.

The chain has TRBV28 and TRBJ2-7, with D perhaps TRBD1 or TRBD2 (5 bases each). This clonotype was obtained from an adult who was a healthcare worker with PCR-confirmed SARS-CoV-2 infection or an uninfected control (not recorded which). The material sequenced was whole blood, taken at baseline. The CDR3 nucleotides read TGTGCCAGCAACTGGGACCCAAAAGGGGACGAGCAGTACTTC. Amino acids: CASNWDPKGDEQYF.